This passage covers 26 T cell receptor beta chains from one sample sequenced in a study of CD8+CD57+ T cells in acquired aplastic anemia. The use of genomic DNA as template underpinned the TCR beta VDJ and CDR3 profiling. Each CDR3 protein gets one entry after TCRdb re-called the reads with MiXCR. The sample carries approximately 200,000 distinct CDR3 sequences, about half recorded once. Those patients picked for sequencing had displayed CD8+CD57+ cell expansion on flow cytometry. Sequencing was done on a sample of sorted CD4+, CD8+, or CD8+CD57+ T cells (not recorded which) from PBMCs. These TCRs come from a human donor with aplastic anemia.

A note on this clonotype: The conserved final phenylalanine or tryptophan is absent from the CDR3, which likely points to a read error. The V call is TRBV9, the J call TRBJ1-4; TRBD1 matches 7 bases. Per the germline V gene, CDR1 is SGDLS and CDR2 is YYNGEE. The CDR3 has 16 residues. Losses at the gene ends were 0 bases for V and 7 bases for J; bases not matched to a gene: 9. Written as DNA, the CDR3 is TGTGCCAGCAGCGTAGGGATCCCGGGACAGTTTGAAAAACTGTTTCTT. It encodes CASSVGIPGQFEKLFL.

This clonotype was counted only a few times. The rearrangement links TRBV6-2 or TRBV6-3 to TRBJ1-1, with D tentatively TRBD1 (5 bases). Germline-derived CDR1 and CDR2 are MNHEY and SVGEGT. The CDR3 has 13 residues. The V gene lost 3 bases and the J gene lost 6 bases, with 11 bases spanning the gap. The CDR3, as DNA: TGTGCCAGCAGTTATTTGTTGGGGGCTGAAGCTTTCTTT. Translated: CASSYLLGAEAFF.

The chain recombines TRBV12-3 or TRBV12-4 with TRBJ1-1, with D perhaps matching TRBD1 (5 bases). The germline V and J ends were trimmed by 3 bases and 4 bases, with 18 bases remaining between them. The CDR3 totals 16 residues. This chain's CDR3 is CASSFAAGWGFTEAFF. The CDR3 nucleotides are TGTGCCAGCAGTTTCGCGGCAGGGTGGGGCTTCACTGAAGCTTTCTTT.

The chain has TRBV29-1 and TRBJ2-1; TRBD2 matches at 10 bases. This CDR3 contains 16 residues. The J segment lost 0 bases and the V segment lost 6 bases, leaving 8 bases of the junction unmatched. The germline V gene has CDR1 SQVTM and CDR2 ANQGSEA. DNA for the CDR3: TGCAGCGTAATAGCGGGGGGACCCCTCTCCTACAATGAGCAGTTCTTC. It translates to CSVIAGGPLSYNEQFF.

This chain connects TRBV24-1 to TRBJ2-7, with D perhaps matching TRBD1 (7 bases). Germline-derived CDR1 and CDR2 are KGHDR and SFDVKD. With 4 bases removed from V and 2 bases from J, the gap between germline ends came to 20 bases. The CDR3 has 17 residues. CDR3 bases: TGTGCCACCAGTGACCCAGGACGGGGGACAGCTACCTACGAGCAGTACTTC. It specifies CATSDPGRGTATYEQYF.

The chain is built from TRBV10-3 and TRBJ1-5, with 8 bases matching TRBD1. Germline lookup yields CDR1 ENHRY and CDR2 SYGVKD. V was pared by 5 bases and J by 6 bases, with 6 bases of the junction left unmatched. This CDR3 is built from 14 residues. The CDR3, as DNA: TGTGCCATCAGTTTGGACAGGGAGGGTCAGCCCCAGCATTTT. Amino acids: CAISLDREGQPQHF.

This clonotype has ten or more counts. V is TRBV9 and J is TRBJ2-7; 8 bases line up with TRBD2. Per the germline V gene, CDR1 is SGDLS and CDR2 is YYNGEE. The CDR3 is made up of 17 amino acids. J lost 0 bases, V lost 1 base, and 9 bases had no gene match. CDR3 bases: TGTGCCAGCAGCGTAAACGAGGAGCGGGGGAGCTCCTACGAGCAGTACTTC. The encoded protein is CASSVNEERGSSYEQYF.

The gene calls are TRBV29-1 and TRBJ2-2; maybe TRBD1 (7 bases). Germline assignment: CDR1 SQVTM and CDR2 ANQGSEA. The CDR3 spans 15 residues. Trimming left V 7 bases short and J 6 bases short, with 21 bases between. CDR3 in amino acids: CSALTGTPGAGELFF. Here the CDR3 DNA reads TGCAGCGCGTTGACAGGGACACCGGGGGCCGGGGAGCTGTTTTTT.

This clonotype was seen ten or more times. The rearrangement uses TRBV14 and TRBJ2-2, with D hard to call. This CDR3 comprises 13 residues. Deletions cut 4 bases from V and 8 bases from J, with 11 bases between. Germline V gene sequence: CDR1 SGHDN, CDR2 FVKESK. CDR3 loop: CASSLRVSGELFF. The DNA for the CDR3 is TGTGCCAGCAGCCTTAGGGTGTCTGGGGAGCTGTTTTTT.

This clonotype was seen many times. The chain joins TRBV25-1 to TRBJ2-5; D might be TRBD2 (5 bases). This CDR3 spans 12 amino acids. The germline V and J ends were trimmed by 5 bases and 13 bases, with 17 bases remaining between them. Germline V CDR1 and CDR2: MGHDK, SYGVNS. CDR3 in amino acids: CASSPEGYSLYF. CDR3 nucleotide sequence: TGTGCCAGCAGTCCCGAGGGATATTCGTTGTACTTC.

The rearrangement joins TRBV30 to TRBJ1-3; tentative D call: TRBD1 (5 bases). The CDR3 has 15 amino acids. Germline V gene data show CDR1 as GTSNPN and CDR2 as SVGIG (reference sequence). V shed 8 bases and J shed 4 bases, with 21 bases lying between them. The CDR3 bases are TGTGCCCTCCTAAGTGAGGGGTCGACGGGAAACACCATATATTTT. Its protein product is CALLSEGSTGNTIYF.

The chain couples TRBV5-1 to TRBJ1-5, with unresolved D. Germline V gene lookup returns CDR1 SGHRS and CDR2 YFSETQ. The CDR3 loop spans 15 amino acids. Trimming removed 4 bases from V and 2 bases from J, with 13 bases in between. CDR3 DNA sequence: TGCGCCAGCAGCGCCTCCACGGGAGGCAATCAGCCCCAGCATTTT. Its translation: CASSASTGGNQPQHF.

This clonotype appeared many times. The J gene is TRBJ1-4, the V gene TRBV19, with a weak D call TRBD1 (6 bases). Germline CDR1 and CDR2: LNHDA and SQIVND (reference sequence). The CDR3 is 15 residues long. Trimming removed 7 bases at V and 4 bases at J, with 16 bases between. The CDR3 DNA is TGTGCCAGTAACCCCAGGGGAACGGTTAATGAAAAACTGTTTTTT. Residues: CASNPRGTVNEKLFF.

This clonotype was observed at least ten times. DNA for the CDR3: TGTGCCAGCACGCAGGGGCCCATCTACAATGAGCAGTTCTTC. Translating it yields CASTQGPIYNEQFF. V is TRBV12-3 or TRBV12-4 and J is TRBJ2-1; D is possibly TRBD1 (6 bases). V dropped 7 bases and J dropped 3 bases, with 13 bases sitting between them. The CDR3 runs 14 residues.

There are many counts of this clonotype. The chain has TRBV19 and TRBJ1-1; perhaps TRBD1 as D (5 bases). Between the trimmed V and J ends, which lost 9 bases and 4 bases, there was a span of 15 bases. Germline assignment: CDR1 LNHDA and CDR2 SQIVND (reference sequence). The CDR3 has 13 amino acids. The CDR3, as DNA: TGTGCCAGCAGCAGGGAAGGGAGCACTGAAGCTTTCTTT. This codes for CASSREGSTEAFF.

This clonotype showed up many times. The J gene is TRBJ1-3, the V gene TRBV7-8; D not resolved. Germline CDR1 reads SGHVS; CDR2 reads FQNEAQ. This CDR3 spans 12 amino acids. Trimming took off 6 bases at V and 4 bases at J, with 7 bases between the two ends. As DNA, the CDR3 is TGTGCCAGCAGGGAGTCCGGAAACACCATATATTTT. Translating it yields CASRESGNTIYF.

With respect to this clonotype: At one boundary the junction diverges from the germline segment, which might be a read error. The chain combines TRBV7-7 with TRBJ2-5; a possible D gene is TRBD1 (5 bases). The germline V gene has CDR1 SSHAT and CDR2 FNYEAQ (reference sequence). CDR3 length: 14 amino acids. The CDR3 here is CASSLNVSQGTQYF. The CDR3 nucleotides read TGTGCTAGCAGCTTAAACGTCAGCCAGGGGACCCAGTACTTC. The full variable domain, its missing parts supplied by reference TRBV7-7 and TRBJ2-5, is GAGVSQSPRYKVTKRGQDVTLRCDPISSHATLYWYQQALGQGPEFLTYFNYEAQPDKSGLPSDRFSAERPEGSISTLTIQRTEQRDSAMYRCASSLNVSQGTQYFGPGTRLLVL.

The chain has TRBV12-3 or TRBV12-4 and TRBJ1-5, with a possible D match to TRBD1 (6 bases). The CDR3 length is 13 residues. The V gene lost 6 bases and the J gene lost 5 bases, with 11 bases spanning the gap. The chain's CDR3 is CASSRGQHQPQHF. The DNA of the CDR3 is TGTGCCAGCAGCCGTGGACAGCATCAGCCCCAGCATTTT.

This clonotype was observed at least ten times. The chain employs TRBV20-1 and TRBJ1-2, with 8 bases fitting TRBD1. Germline assignment: CDR1 DFQATT and CDR2 SNEGSKA (reference sequence). With V trimmed by 4 bases and J by 4 bases, 5 bases remained unmatched. The CDR3 extends over 13 amino acids. CDR3: CSAKPRGPYGYTF. The CDR3 DNA is TGCAGTGCTAAGCCCAGGGGGCCCTATGGCTACACCTTC.

The rearrangement uses TRBV7-8 and TRBJ2-3; D might be TRBD2 (5 bases). V lost 8 bases and J 4 bases, leaving 13 bases between the germline ends. The CDR3 extends over 13 amino acids. In germline, CDR1 is SGHVS, CDR2 FQNEAQ. For the CDR3, the DNA is TGTGCCAGCCGAGGGTCGATCGCAGATACGCAGTATTTT. This gives the protein CASRGSIADTQYF.

This clonotype was picked up many times. This chain uses TRBV7-9 with TRBJ1-6; TRBD1 might be the D (5 bases). Germline assignment: CDR1 SEHNR and CDR2 FQNEAQ (reference sequence). The CDR3 consists of 14 residues. V gave up 5 bases and J gave up 6 bases, with 11 bases separating them. CDR3 region: CASSPQGGNSPLHF. The CDR3 DNA follows: TGTGCCAGCAGCCCCCAGGGTGGTAATTCACCCCTCCACTTT.

This clonotype was recorded many times. This chain connects TRBV7-9 to TRBJ2-7, with TRBD1 as a possible D gene (6 bases). V shed 5 bases and J shed 5 bases, with 19 bases lying between them. Germline lookup yields CDR1 SEHNR and CDR2 FQNEAQ (reference sequence). This CDR3 spans 15 amino acids. Here the CDR3 reads CASSPPSGVINEQYF. The CDR3 DNA reads as TGTGCCAGCAGCCCACCATCAGGGGTAATCAACGAGCAGTACTTC.

This clonotype has more than one count but fewer than ten. V is TRBV5-6 and J is TRBJ2-7; weak D call: TRBD2 (5 bases). The CDR3 length is 16 residues. V lost 5 bases to trimming and J lost 9 bases, with 27 bases between them. CDR1 SGHDT and CDR2 YYEEEE come from the germline V gene. CDR3 sequence: CASRFGPSLQVHGQYF. The DNA for the CDR3 is TGTGCCAGCAGATTCGGCCCTAGCTTGCAAGTCCACGGGCAGTACTTC.

This clonotype was seen a few times. The chain combines TRBV12-3 or TRBV12-4 with TRBJ2-5; TRBD2 matches at 9 bases. The ends lost 2 bases at V and 5 bases at J; junction bases unmatched: 12. The CDR3 is 17 residues long. CDR3 amino acids: CASSLSGGRIGDETQYF. For the CDR3, the DNA is TGTGCCAGCAGTTTAAGCGGGGGGCGTATAGGTGACGAGACCCAGTACTTC.

This clonotype was recorded at least ten times. J is TRBJ1-6 and V is TRBV27; the D is unclear. The V end lost 0 bases, the J end lost 5 bases, and 8 bases lay between the germline ends. Germline CDR1 and CDR2: MNHEY and SMNVEV (reference sequence). The CDR3 consists of 15 residues. This chain's CDR3 is CASSLSSEHNSPLHF. CDR3 in DNA: TGTGCCAGCAGTTTATCTTCAGAACATAATTCACCCCTCCACTTT.

This clonotype was observed at least ten times. This CDR3 reads CASSPDTGNYGYTF. CDR3 DNA: TGTGCCAGCAGCCCGGACACGGGGAACTATGGCTACACCTTC. The chain carries TRBV7-2 and TRBJ1-2; a possible D gene is TRBD1 (5 bases). Germline assignment: CDR1 SGHTA and CDR2 FQGNSA. This CDR3 region has 14 residues. The V gene lost 5 bases and the J gene lost 2 bases, with 12 bases spanning the gap.